This TCR beta chain was profiled in a study of blood T cell repertoires in COVID-19. Germline CDR1 reads SGHDN; CDR2 reads FVKESK. The CDR3 contains 18 residues. The V gene end was trimmed by 4 bases and the J gene end by 1 base; junction bases not matched to a gene: 10. Profiling relied on immunoSEQ multiplex PCR, and the TCRdb table lists in-frame clones only, not all of them. The sample has some 64,000 clones, roughly 87% seen once. The sequenced sample was peripheral blood. This chain connects TRBV14 to TRBJ2-6; TRBD2 matches 7 bases. The TCR originated in a man between 50 and 59 years old with active COVID-19. The CDR3 spells CASSPRGSGLSGANVLTF. Here the CDR3 DNA reads TGTGCCAGCAGCCCTCGGGGTAGCGGGCTATCTGGGGCCAACGTCCTGACTTTC.